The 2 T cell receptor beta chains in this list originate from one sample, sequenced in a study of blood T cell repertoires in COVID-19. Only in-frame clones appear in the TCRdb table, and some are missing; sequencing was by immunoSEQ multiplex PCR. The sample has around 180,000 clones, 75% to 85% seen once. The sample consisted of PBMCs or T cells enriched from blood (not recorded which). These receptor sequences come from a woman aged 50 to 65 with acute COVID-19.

The CDR3 reads CASSFTGGMEEKLFF. The DNA for the CDR3 is TGTGCCAGCAGCTTTACGGGAGGGATGGAGGAAAAACTGTTTTTT. This chain connects TRBV7-9 to TRBJ1-4; D remains ambiguous. Germline-derived CDR1 and CDR2 are SEHNR and FQNEAQ (reference sequence). The CDR3 runs 15 residues. Deletions cut 3 bases from V and 8 bases from J, with 16 bases between.

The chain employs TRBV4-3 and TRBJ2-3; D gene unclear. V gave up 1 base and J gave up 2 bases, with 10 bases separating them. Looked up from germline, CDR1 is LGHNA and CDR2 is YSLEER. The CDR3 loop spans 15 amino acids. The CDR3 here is CASSQGWATTDTQYF. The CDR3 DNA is TGCGCCAGCAGCCAAGGTTGGGCAACCACAGATACGCAGTATTTT.